The rows below give T cell receptor beta chains drawn from one sample of a study of control samples from healthy donors and cancer patients. Sequenced by immunoSEQ multiplex PCR; TCRdb stores in-frame clones only, minus some. The sample has 45,000 to 60,000 clones; 85% to 95% are singletons. Sequencing was done on a sample of blood. The receptor set was obtained from a man between 25 and 39 years old in good health. Both conserved end residues are part of each CDR3. The D gene is left open where the match is weak. Size tells how often a clone was seen (once, few, many) or the class of an expanded clone, and some rows leave it out.

clone_size	d_call	v_call	j_call	cdr3_aa	cdr3_nt
-	TRBD2	TRBV3-1/TRBV3-2	TRBJ2-3	CASSQIAGAGTDTQYF	TGTGCCAGCAGCCAAATAGCGGGAGCGGGCACAGATACGCAGTATTTT
-	TRBD1	TRBV5-1	TRBJ2-2	CASSLEGQAGELFF	TGCGCCAGCAGCTTGGAGGGACAGGCTGGGGAGCTGTTTTTT
once	-	TRBV19	TRBJ1-2	CASRAYRSIYGYTF	TGTGCCAGTAGAGCCTACAGGTCGATCTATGGCTACACCTTC
-	-	TRBV4-1	TRBJ2-2	CASSQDLYGELFF	TGCGCCAGCAGCCAAGATTTGTACGGGGAGCTGTTTTTT
-	-	TRBV15	TRBJ2-3	CATSRVQGTDTQYF	TGTGCCACCAGCAGAGTCCAGGGCACAGATACGCAGTATTTT
-	-	TRBV7-2	TRBJ2-5	CASSLGVGEETQYF	TGTGCCAGCAGCTTAGGTGTAGGCGAGGAGACCCAGTACTTC
-	TRBD1	TRBV6-5	TRBJ2-7	CASRGQGYEQYF	TGTGCCAGCAGGGGACAGGGCTACGAGCAGTACTTC
-	-	TRBV6-5	TRBJ1-6	CASSSGSPSNNSPLHF	TGTGCCAGCAGTTCCGGGTCGCCATCAAATAATTCACCCCTCCACTTT
-	TRBD2	TRBV7-3	TRBJ2-1	CASSIAGSYNEQFF	TGTGCCAGCAGCATAGCGGGCTCCTACAATGAGCAGTTCTTC
-	TRBD1	TRBV10-2	TRBJ1-3	CASSDPTGTAGNTIYF	TGCGCCAGCAGTGACCCTACCGGGACAGCTGGAAACACCATATATTTT
-	-	TRBV15	TRBJ2-3	CATSRGRTDTQYF	TGTGCCACCAGCAGAGGCCGCACAGATACGCAGTATTTT
once	-	TRBV28	TRBJ1-1	CASSLLGSGEAFF	TGTGCCAGCAGTTTACTGGGGTCCGGTGAAGCTTTCTTT
-	-	TRBV14	TRBJ1-2	CASSRNPGSYGYTF	TGTGCCAGCAGCCGCAATCCCGGGTCCTATGGCTACACCTTC
-	-	TRBV4-1	TRBJ1-3	CASSQPGRVMTWRRNTIYF	TGCGCCAGCAGCCAACCAGGGCGGGTTATGACATGGCGACGGAACACCATATATTTT
-	TRBD1	TRBV11-2	TRBJ2-2	CASSPPGTGGTGELFF	TGTGCCAGCAGCCCCCCGGGGACAGGGGGCACCGGGGAGCTGTTTTTT
-	TRBD1	TRBV11-2	TRBJ2-7	CASSLGTGDILYEQYF	TGTGCCAGCAGCTTAGGGACAGGGGATATTTTATACGAGCAGTACTTC
-	-	TRBV4-1	TRBJ2-1	CASSSSTVRNEQFF	TGCGCCAGCAGCTCCTCGACAGTACGCAATGAGCAGTTCTTC
-	TRBD1	TRBV30	TRBJ1-6	CAWTRNRGNSPLHF	TGTGCCTGGACCAGGAACAGGGGGAATTCACCCCTCCACTTT
-	-	TRBV28	TRBJ1-1	CASVMNTEAFF	TGTGCCAGCGTTATGAACACTGAAGCTTTCTTT
-	-	TRBV5-1	TRBJ2-2	CASSFGNSQNTGELFF	TGCGCCAGCAGCTTCGGCAACTCGCAGAACACCGGGGAGCTGTTTTTT
-	-	TRBV2	TRBJ2-7	CASSVQGAEQYF	TGTGCCAGCAGTGTTCAGGGCGCCGAGCAGTACTTC
-	-	TRBV28	TRBJ1-6	CASTASFLPYNSPLHF	TGTGCCAGCACCGCCAGTTTCTTACCCTATAATTCACCCCTCCACTTT
-	-	TRBV3-1/TRBV3-2	TRBJ1-2	CASSEQNYGYTF	TGTGCCAGCAGCGAACAGAACTATGGCTACACCTTC
-	-	TRBV4-3	TRBJ1-6	CASSQAHRDNSPLHF	TGCGCCAGCAGCCAAGCCCACAGGGATAATTCACCCCTCCACTTT
-	-	TRBV20-1	TRBJ1-1	CSASRKTVNTEAFF	TGCAGTGCTAGTAGAAAGACAGTGAACACTGAAGCTTTCTTT
-	-	TRBV24-1	TRBJ1-2	CATRAGAGNFGYTF	TGTGCCACCCGGGCCGGGGCAGGGAACTTTGGCTACACCTTC
-	-	TRBV4-3	TRBJ1-2	CASSQSSPPGVGSQANYGYTF	TGCGCCAGCAGCCAATCCAGCCCGCCAGGAGTTGGATCTCAAGCTAACTATGGCTACACCTTC
-	TRBD1	TRBV30	TRBJ2-7	CAWSAGTGSYEQYF	TGTGCCTGGAGTGCCGGGACAGGTTCCTACGAGCAGTACTTC
-	-	TRBV19	TRBJ1-4	CASRPDSIRQEDRSNEKLFF	TGTGCCAGTAGGCCGGACAGTATACGACAGGAAGATAGAAGTAATGAAAAACTGTTTTTT
once	-	TRBV23-1	TRBJ2-7	CASTEPDSYEQYF	TGCGCCAGCACCGAGCCAGATTCCTACGAGCAGTACTTC
-	-	TRBV14	TRBJ1-3	CASSGLENTIYF	TGTGCCAGCAGCGGCCTTGAGAACACCATATATTTT
-	-	TRBV7-7	TRBJ1-2	CASSPLEGKGGYTF	TGTGCCAGCAGCCCCCTCGAGGGGAAGGGCGGCTACACCTTC
-	-	TRBV5-5	TRBJ1-4	CASSWEPGGAENEKLFF	TGTGCCAGCAGCTGGGAACCGGGGGGCGCAGAAAATGAAAAACTGTTTTTT
-	-	TRBV7-3	TRBJ2-3	CASSLGGVIADTQYF	TGTGCCAGCAGCTTAGGCGGGGTGATCGCAGATACGCAGTATTTT
-	TRBD1	TRBV5-1	TRBJ1-5	CASSLGTGGGQPQHF	TGCGCCAGCAGCTTGGGGACAGGGGGAGGTCAGCCCCAGCATTTT
-	-	TRBV5-5	TRBJ2-1	CASRGLPYNEQFF	TGTGCCAGCAGAGGACTTCCCTACAATGAGCAGTTCTTC
once	TRBD2	TRBV30	TRBJ2-7	CAWSPAAGAYEQYF	TGTGCCTGGAGCCCTGCGGCGGGAGCCTACGAGCAGTACTTC
-	-	TRBV27	TRBJ1-1	CASRDGGLRTEAFF	TGTGCCAGCAGGGATGGGGGTTTGAGGACTGAAGCTTTCTTT
-	-	TRBV19	TRBJ2-7	CASSIRGSTYEQYF	TGTGCCAGTAGTATAAGGGGATCCACCTACGAGCAGTACTTC
-	-	TRBV29-1	TRBJ2-1	CSVETYNEQFF	TGCAGCGTTGAGACCTACAATGAGCAGTTCTTC
-	-	TRBV14	TRBJ1-2	CASSQDTGYGYTF	TGTGCCAGCAGCCAAGATACGGGGTATGGCTACACCTTC
-	-	TRBV11-2	TRBJ1-1	CASSLELGGWTEAFF	TGTGCCAGCAGCTTAGAACTGGGGGGATGGACTGAAGCTTTCTTT
few	-	TRBV12-5	TRBJ1-1	CASGGGGTLNTEAFF	TGTGCTAGTGGGGGAGGCGGCACCCTGAACACTGAAGCTTTCTTT
-	-	TRBV19	TRBJ2-1	CASSTHNQGLFNEQFF	TGTGCCAGTAGTACCCATAACCAGGGGCTATTTAATGAGCAGTTCTTC
-	-	TRBV5-1	TRBJ1-1	CASRPSTNTEAFF	TGCGCCAGCAGGCCTTCTACGAACACTGAAGCTTTCTTT
-	-	TRBV30	TRBJ2-5	CAWSVSRGILYQETQYF	TGTGCCTGGAGTGTATCCAGAGGGATCCTCTACCAAGAGACCCAGTACTTC
-	-	TRBV4-1	TRBJ1-1	CASSQEGGLREAFF	TGCGCCAGCAGCCAAGAGGGTGGACTTCGCGAAGCTTTCTTT
-	-	TRBV15	TRBJ2-7	CATSIQGFREQYF	TGTGCCACCAGCATTCAAGGGTTCCGCGAGCAGTACTTC
-	-	TRBV12-5	TRBJ2-1	CASGLATSRGYNEQFF	TGTGCTAGTGGTTTGGCGACATCCAGGGGTTATAATGAGCAGTTCTTC
-	-	TRBV6-5	TRBJ1-1	CASRATMGEAFF	TGTGCCAGCAGGGCGACTATGGGTGAAGCTTTCTTT
few	-	TRBV3-1/TRBV3-2	TRBJ1-5	CASSLDPTNNQPQHF	TGTGCCAGCAGCCTCGACCCAACAAACAATCAGCCCCAGCATTTT
-	-	TRBV27	TRBJ2-3	CASSLGLAFGTDTQYF	TGTGCCAGCAGTTTAGGTCTAGCATTCGGCACAGATACGCAGTATTTT
-	TRBD1	TRBV4-3	TRBJ2-7	CASSQDHRGYEQYF	TGCGCCAGCAGCCAAGATCACAGGGGGTACGAGCAGTACTTC
-	-	TRBV15	TRBJ2-3	CATSRGGQFTDTQYF	TGTGCCACCAGCAGAGGTGGACAGTTCACAGATACGCAGTATTTT